In its sample, the clone carrying this T cell receptor beta chain was seen a few times. The data belong to a study of response to subunit inactivated influenza vaccine. TCRdb ran MiXCR on the RT-PCR reads and lists one entry per CDR3 protein. The profile shows 150,000 to 200,000 distinct CDR3 sequences, less than 15% of them singletons. J was trimmed by 0 bases and V by 7 bases; bases with no gene match: 4. CDR3 length: 15 residues. Looked up from germline, CDR1 is SGHTA and CDR2 is FQGTGA. This same sample was also part of a study on T cells expressing NK-cell markers. From that report: TCR beta cDNA was made by 5'RACE template switching with UMIs. It was sorted CD3+CD56-NKG2C+, CD3+CD56+NKG2C- and CD3+CD56+NKG2C+ T cells that provided the TCR beta repertoires.

Sequenced here: CD8+ T cells sorted from PBMCs, sampled roughly 12 days after vaccination. This sequence originates from a middle-aged man who received an inactivated influenza vaccine. This sequence joins TRBV7-3 and TRBJ2-1, with 9 bases aligning to TRBD2. The CDR3 bases are TGTGCCAGCAAGGCTAGCGGGGCCTCCTACAATGAGCAGTTCTTC. This gives the protein CASKASGASYNEQFF.